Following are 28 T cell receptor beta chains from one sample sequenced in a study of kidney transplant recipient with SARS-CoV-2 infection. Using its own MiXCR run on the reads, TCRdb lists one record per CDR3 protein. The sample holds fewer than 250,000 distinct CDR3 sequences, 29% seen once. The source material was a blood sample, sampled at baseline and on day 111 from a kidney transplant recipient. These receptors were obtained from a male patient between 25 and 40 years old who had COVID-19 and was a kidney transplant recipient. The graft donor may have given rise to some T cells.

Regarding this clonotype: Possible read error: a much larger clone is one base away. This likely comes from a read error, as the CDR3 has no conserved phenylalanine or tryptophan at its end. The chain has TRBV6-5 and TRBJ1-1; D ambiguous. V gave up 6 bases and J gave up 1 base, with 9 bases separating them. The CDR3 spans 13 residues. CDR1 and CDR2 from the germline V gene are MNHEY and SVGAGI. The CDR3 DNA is TGTGCCAGCAGGACGGACGGGAACACTGAAGCTTTCCTT. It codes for CASRTDGNTEAFL.

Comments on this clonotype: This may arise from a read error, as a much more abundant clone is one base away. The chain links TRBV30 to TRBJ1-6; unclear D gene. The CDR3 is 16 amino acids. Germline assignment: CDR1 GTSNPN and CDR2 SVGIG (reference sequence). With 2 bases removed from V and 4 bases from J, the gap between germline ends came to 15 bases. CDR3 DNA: TGTGCCTGGAGTACCGGGCCCAGGAGGTATAATTCACCCCTCCACTTT. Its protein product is CAWSTGPRRYNSPLHF.

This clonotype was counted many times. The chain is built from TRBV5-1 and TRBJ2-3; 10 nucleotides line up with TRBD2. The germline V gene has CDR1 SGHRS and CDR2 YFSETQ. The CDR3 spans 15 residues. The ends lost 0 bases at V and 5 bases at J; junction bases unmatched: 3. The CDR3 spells CASSLEQREGDTQYF. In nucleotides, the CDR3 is TGCGCCAGCAGCTTGGAGCAGCGGGAGGGAGATACGCAGTATTTT.

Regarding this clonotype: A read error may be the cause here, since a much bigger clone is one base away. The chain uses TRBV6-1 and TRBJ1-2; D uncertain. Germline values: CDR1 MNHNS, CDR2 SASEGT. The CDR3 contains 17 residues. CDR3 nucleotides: TGTGCCGGCAGTATTTCTACCTCTATGCGAAAGACCTATGGCTACACCTTC. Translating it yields CAGSISTSMRKTYGYTF.

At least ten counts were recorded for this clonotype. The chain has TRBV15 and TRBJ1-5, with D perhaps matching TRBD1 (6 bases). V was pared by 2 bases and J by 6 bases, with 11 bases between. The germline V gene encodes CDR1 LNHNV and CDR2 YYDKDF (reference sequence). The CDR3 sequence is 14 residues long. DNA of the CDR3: TGTGCCACCAGCAGAACAGGGTCCGGTCAGCCCCAGCATTTT. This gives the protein CATSRTGSGQPQHF.

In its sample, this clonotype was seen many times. In nucleotides, the CDR3 is TGCAGTGCTAGTACGACAGGGTTAAATTCACCCCTCCACTTT. Protein product: CSASTTGLNSPLHF. The gene calls are TRBV20-1 and TRBJ1-6, with 7 bases fitting TRBD1. The CDR3 totals 14 residues. Germline V CDR1 and CDR2: DFQATT, SNEGSKA (reference sequence). Trimming at V came to 3 bases and at J to 7 bases, leaving 6 bases not matched to a gene.

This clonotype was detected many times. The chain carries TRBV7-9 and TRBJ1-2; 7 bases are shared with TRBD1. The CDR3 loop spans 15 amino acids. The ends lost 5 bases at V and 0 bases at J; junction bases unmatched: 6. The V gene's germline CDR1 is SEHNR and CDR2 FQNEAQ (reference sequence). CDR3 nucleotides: TGTGCCAGCAGCCTAAGGGACAGCACTAACTATGGCTACACCTTC. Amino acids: CASSLRDSTNYGYTF.

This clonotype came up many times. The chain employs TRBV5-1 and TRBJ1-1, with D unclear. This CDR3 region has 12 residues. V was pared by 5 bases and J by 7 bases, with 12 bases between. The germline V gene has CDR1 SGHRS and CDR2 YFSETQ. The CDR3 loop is CASREHSNEAFF. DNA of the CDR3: TGCGCCAGCAGGGAACATAGCAATGAAGCTTTCTTT.

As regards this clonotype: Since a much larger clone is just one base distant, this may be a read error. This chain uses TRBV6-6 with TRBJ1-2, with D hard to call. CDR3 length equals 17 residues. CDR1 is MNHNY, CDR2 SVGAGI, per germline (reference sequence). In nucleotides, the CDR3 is TGTGCCAGCAGTTGGCGGGTAGGTGGGAGAAAGACCTATGGCCACACCTTC. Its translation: CASSWRVGGRKTYGHTF.

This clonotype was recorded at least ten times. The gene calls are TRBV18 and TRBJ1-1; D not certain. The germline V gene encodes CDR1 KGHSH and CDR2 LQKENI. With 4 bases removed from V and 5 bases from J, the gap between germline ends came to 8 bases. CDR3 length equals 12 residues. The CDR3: CASSRTATEAFF. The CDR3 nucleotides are TGTGCCAGCTCACGGACGGCGACTGAAGCTTTCTTT. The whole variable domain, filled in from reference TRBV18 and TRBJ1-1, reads NAGVMQNPRHLVRRRGQEARLRCSPMKGHSHVYWYRQLPEEGLKFMVYLQKENIIDESGMPKERFSAEFPKEGPSILRIQQVVRGDSAAYFCASSRTATEAFFGQGTRLTVV.

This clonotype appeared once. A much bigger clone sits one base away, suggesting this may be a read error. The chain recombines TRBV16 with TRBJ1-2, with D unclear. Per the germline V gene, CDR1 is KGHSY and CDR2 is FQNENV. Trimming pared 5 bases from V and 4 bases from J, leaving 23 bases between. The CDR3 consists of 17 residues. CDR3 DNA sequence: TGTGCCAGCAGCAACTCTGTGGTCGTTAGAAGGACCTATGGCTACACCTTC. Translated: CASSNSVVVRRTYGYTF. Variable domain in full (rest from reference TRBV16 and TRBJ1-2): GEEVAQTPKHLVRGEGQKAKLYCAPIKGHSYVFWYQQVLKNEFKFLISFQNENVFDETGMPKERFSAKCLPNSPCSLEIQATKLEDSAVYFCASSNSVVVRRTYGYTFGSGTRLTVV.

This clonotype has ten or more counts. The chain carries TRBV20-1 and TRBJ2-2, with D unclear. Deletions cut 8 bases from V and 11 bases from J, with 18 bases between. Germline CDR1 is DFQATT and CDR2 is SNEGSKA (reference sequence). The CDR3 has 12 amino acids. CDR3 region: CSPNRTPEELFF. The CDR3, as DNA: TGCAGTCCCAATCGGACGCCTGAAGAGCTGTTTTTT.

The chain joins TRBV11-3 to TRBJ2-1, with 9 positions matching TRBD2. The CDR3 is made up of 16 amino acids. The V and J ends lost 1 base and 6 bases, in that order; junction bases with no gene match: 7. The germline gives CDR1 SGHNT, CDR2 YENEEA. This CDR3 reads CASSLAGGGRANEQFF. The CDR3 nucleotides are TGTGCCAGCAGCTTAGCCGGTGGCGGGAGGGCCAATGAGCAGTTCTTC.

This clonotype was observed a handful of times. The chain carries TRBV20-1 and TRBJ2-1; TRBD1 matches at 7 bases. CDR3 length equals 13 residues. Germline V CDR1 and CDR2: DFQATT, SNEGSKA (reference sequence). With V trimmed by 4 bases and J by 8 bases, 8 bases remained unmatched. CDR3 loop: CSAILGTADEQFF. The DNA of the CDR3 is TGCAGTGCTATCCTTGGGACAGCGGATGAGCAGTTCTTC.

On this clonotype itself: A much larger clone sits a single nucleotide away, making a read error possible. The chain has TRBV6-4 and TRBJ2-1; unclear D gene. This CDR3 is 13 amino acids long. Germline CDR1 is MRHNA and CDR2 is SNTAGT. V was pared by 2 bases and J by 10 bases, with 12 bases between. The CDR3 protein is CASSDPPEQEQFF. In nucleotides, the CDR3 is TGTGCCAGCAGTGACCCCCCCGAACAAGAGCAGTTCTTC.

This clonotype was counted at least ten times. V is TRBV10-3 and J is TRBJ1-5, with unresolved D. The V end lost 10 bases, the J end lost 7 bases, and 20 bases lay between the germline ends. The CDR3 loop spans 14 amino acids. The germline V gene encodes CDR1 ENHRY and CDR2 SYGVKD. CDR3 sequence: CASTADGPGQPQHF. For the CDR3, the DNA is TGTGCCAGTACAGCGGACGGCCCCGGGCAGCCCCAGCATTTT.

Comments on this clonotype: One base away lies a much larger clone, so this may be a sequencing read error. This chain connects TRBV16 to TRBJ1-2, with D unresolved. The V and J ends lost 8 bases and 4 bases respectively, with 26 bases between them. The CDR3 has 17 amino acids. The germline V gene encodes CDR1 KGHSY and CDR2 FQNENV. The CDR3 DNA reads TGTGCCAGCGGCAATAGCTTGGTCGTTAGAAAGACCTATGGCTACACCTTC. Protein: CASGNSLVVRKTYGYTF.

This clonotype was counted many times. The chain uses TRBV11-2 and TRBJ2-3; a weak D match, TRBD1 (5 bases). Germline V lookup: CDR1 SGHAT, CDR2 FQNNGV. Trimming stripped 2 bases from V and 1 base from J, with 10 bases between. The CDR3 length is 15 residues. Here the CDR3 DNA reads TGTGCCAGCAGCTTATCAGGGATGGGCACAGATACGCAGTATTTT. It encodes CASSLSGMGTDTQYF. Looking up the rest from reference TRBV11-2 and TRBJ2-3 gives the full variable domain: EAGVAQSPRYKIIEKRQSVAFWCNPISGHATLYWYQQILGQGPKLLIQFQNNGVVDDSQLPKDRFSAERLKGVDSTLKIQPAKLEDSAVYLCASSLSGMGTDTQYFGPGTRLTVL.

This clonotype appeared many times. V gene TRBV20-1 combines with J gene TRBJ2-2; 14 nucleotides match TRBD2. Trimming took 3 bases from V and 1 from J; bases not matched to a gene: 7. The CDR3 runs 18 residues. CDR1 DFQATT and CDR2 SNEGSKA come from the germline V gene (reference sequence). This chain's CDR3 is CSARIWGTSGRNTGELFF. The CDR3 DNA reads TGCAGTGCTAGGATCTGGGGGACTAGCGGGAGGAACACCGGGGAGCTGTTTTTT.

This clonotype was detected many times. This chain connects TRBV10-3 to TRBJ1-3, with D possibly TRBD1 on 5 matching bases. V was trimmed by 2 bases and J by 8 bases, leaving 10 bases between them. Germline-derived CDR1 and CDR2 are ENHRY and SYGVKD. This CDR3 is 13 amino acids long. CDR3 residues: CAISEPGRDTIYF. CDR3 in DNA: TGTGCCATCAGTGAGCCAGGGAGAGACACCATATATTTT.

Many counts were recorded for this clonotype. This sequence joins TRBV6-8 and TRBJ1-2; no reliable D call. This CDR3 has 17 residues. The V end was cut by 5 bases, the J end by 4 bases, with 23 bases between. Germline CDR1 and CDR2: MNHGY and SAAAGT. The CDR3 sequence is CASSEGVRSRKTYGYTF. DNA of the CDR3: TGTGCCAGCAGTGAAGGAGTACGCTCTAGAAAGACCTATGGCTACACCTTC.

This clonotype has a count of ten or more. For the CDR3, the DNA is TGTGCCACCAGCACGTATGGAAGGTGTGGAAAGACCTATGGCTACACCTTC. As protein: CATSTYGRCGKTYGYTF. The chain couples TRBV15 to TRBJ1-2, with D uncertain. V shed 4 bases and J shed 4 bases, with 22 bases lying between them. The CDR3 runs 17 residues. Germline V CDR1 and CDR2: LNHNV, YYDKDF (reference sequence).

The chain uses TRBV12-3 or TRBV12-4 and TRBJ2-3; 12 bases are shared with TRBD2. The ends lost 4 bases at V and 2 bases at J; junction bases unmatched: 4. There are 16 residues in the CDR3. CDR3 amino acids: CASSSRTSGATDTQYF. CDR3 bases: TGTGCCAGCAGTTCACGGACTAGCGGGGCCACAGATACGCAGTATTTT.

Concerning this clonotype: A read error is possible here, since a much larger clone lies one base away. This CDR3 is CASSIVLECRKTYGYTF. The CDR3 coding sequence is TGTGCCAGCAGTATAGTCTTGGAATGTAGAAAGACCTATGGCTACACCTTC. The V gene is TRBV6-5, the J gene TRBJ1-2; D is ambiguous. V was cut by 5 bases and J by 4 bases, with 23 bases left in between. Germline lookup yields CDR1 MNHEY and CDR2 SVGAGI. The CDR3 spans 17 residues.

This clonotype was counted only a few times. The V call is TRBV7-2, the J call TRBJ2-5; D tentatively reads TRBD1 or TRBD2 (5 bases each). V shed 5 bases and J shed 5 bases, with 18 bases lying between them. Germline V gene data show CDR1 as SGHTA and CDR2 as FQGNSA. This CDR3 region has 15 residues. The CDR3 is CASSSRAPGGETQYF. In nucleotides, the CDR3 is TGTGCCAGCAGCAGCAGGGCCCCCGGCGGGGAGACCCAGTACTTC.

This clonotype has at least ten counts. CDR3 coding DNA: TGCGCCAGCAGCCAAGATTTGCGGGGAACAAGCTCCTACAATGAGCAGTTCTTC. This gives the protein CASSQDLRGTSSYNEQFF. The chain couples TRBV4-3 to TRBJ2-1; possible D gene TRBD2, 6 bases. The germline V and J ends were trimmed by 0 bases and 0 bases, with 15 bases remaining between them. There are 18 residues in the CDR3. The germline CDR1 and CDR2 sequences are LGHNA and YSLEER.

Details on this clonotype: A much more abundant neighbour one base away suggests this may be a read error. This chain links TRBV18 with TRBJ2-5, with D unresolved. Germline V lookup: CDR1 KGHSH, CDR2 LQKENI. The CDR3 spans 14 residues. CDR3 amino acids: CAGSPESARETQYF. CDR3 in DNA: TGTGCCGGCTCACCAGAGTCGGCCCGGGAGACCCAGTACTTC.

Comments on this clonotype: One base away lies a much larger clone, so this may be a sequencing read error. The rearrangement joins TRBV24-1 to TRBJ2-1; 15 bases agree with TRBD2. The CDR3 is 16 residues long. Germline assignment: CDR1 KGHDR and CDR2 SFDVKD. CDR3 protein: CTTSDAGLAGGWMQFF. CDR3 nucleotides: TGTACCACCAGTGATGCCGGACTAGCGGGGGGGTGGATGCAGTTCTTC.